Listed below are T cell receptor beta chains from one sample, sequenced in a study of T-cell reconstitution after alpha-beta-depleted transplantation in children. Via MiXCR, TCRdb re-called the PCR reads, giving one row per CDR3 protein. The data show fewer than 350,000 distinct CDR3 sequences, around 7.3% seen once. The source material was peripheral blood, sampled 360 days after TCRalphabeta/CD19-depleted stem cell transplant. Receptors originate from a female patient aged 2 to 10 who had a stem cell transplant for Fanconi anemia, so the T cells may come from the graft donor. CDR3s include the opening cysteine and the closing phenylalanine or tryptophan. The D gene is left open where the match is weak. Clone size is not always given. Where it is, it says once, few, many or a class for expanded clones.

>many|TRBJ2-5|TRBV21-1|-
TGTGCCAGCAGCAAAGGTGCTCAGGGGATGGAAGAGACCCAGTACTTC
CASSKGAQGMEETQYF
>few|TRBJ1-1|TRBV10-3|-
TGTGCCATCAGTGAAATGGACGGGGGCCGAGCTTTCTTT
CAISEMDGGRAFF
>many|TRBJ2-1|TRBV27|TRBD2
TGTGCCAGCAGTCCTCTAGCGGGGGGGCCCGATGAGCAGTTCTTC
CASSPLAGGPDEQFF
>-|TRBJ2-1|TRBV25-1|TRBD1
TGTGCCAGCAGTGAATTGATGTCTTACAGGGGGCGTGGGGGGGAGCAGTTCTTC
CASSELMSYRGRGGEQFF
>many|TRBJ1-4|TRBV5-6|-
TGTGCCAGCAGCTTGAGGCAGGATGGAGGAGAAAAACTGTTTTTT
CASSLRQDGGEKLFF
>few|TRBJ2-7|TRBV28|TRBD1
TGTGCCAGCAGTTCAACCGGGACAGGGGTCGAGCAGTACTTC
CASSSTGTGVEQYF
>few|TRBJ2-5|TRBV7-2|-
TGTGCCAGCAGCCATATGGGGGGGGCCGCTGAGACCCAGTACTTC
CASSHMGGAAETQYF
>few|TRBJ2-5|TRBV3-1|-
TGTGCCAGCAACCTACAGGCGACACAAGAGACCCAGTACTTC
CASNLQATQETQYF
>many|TRBJ2-3|TRBV20-1|-
TGCAGTGCTGCGTCAAAAGTCAATACGCAGTATTTT
CSAASKVNTQYF
>many|TRBJ1-1|TRBV20-1|TRBD1
TGCAGTGCTAGGACAGGGAACACGAACACTGAAGCTTTCTTT
CSARTGNTNTEAFF
>-|TRBJ1-2|TRBV12-3/TRBV12-4|-
TGTGCCAGCAGTTTATTGGGGCCCCTTGGCCATGGCTACACCTTC
CASSLLGPLGHGYTF
>many|TRBJ2-5|TRBV7-9|TRBD2
TGTGCCAGCAGCTTAGGCCTAGCGGTTCAAGAGACCCAGTACTTC
CASSLGLAVQETQYF
>few|TRBJ2-7|TRBV6-5|TRBD2
TGTGCCAGCAGTTACTCGAGAACTAGCGAAACCCCGGGGAACGAGCAGTACTTC
CASSYSRTSETPGNEQYF
>many|TRBJ1-6|TRBV20-1|-
TGCAGTGCCCGGACAGCAACCTATAATTCACCCCTCCACTTT
CSARTATYNSPLHF
>many|TRBJ1-4|TRBV20-1|-
TGCAGTGCCCGAAGGGTTGAAAAACTGTTTTTT
CSARRVEKLFF
>-|TRBJ2-6|TRBV11-2|TRBD2
TGTGCCAGCAGCCCATCTCTCAGCGGGGCCGGTTCTGGGGCCAACGTCCTGACTTTC
CASSPSLSGAGSGANVLTF
>-|TRBJ1-4|TRBV27|TRBD1
TGTGCCAGCAGTTTAAAGGACAGGAATAATGAAAAACTGTTTTTT
CASSLKDRNNEKLFF